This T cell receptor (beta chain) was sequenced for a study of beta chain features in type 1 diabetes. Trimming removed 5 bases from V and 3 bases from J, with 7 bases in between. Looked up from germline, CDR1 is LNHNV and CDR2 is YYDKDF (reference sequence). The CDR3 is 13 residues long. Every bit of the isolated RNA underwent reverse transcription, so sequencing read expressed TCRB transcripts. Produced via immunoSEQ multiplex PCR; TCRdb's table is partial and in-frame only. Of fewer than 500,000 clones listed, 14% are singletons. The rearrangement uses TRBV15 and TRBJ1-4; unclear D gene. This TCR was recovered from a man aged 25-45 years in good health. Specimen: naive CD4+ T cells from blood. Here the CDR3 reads CATSPRANEKLFF. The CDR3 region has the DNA TGTGCCACCAGCCCCCGGGCTAATGAAAAACTGTTTTTT.